The rows below give T cell receptor beta chains drawn from one sample of a study of blood T cells in healthy people across ages. TCRdb re-derived calls from the 5' RACE reads in MiXCR, one entry per CDR3 protein. This table has around 1,500,000 distinct CDR3 sequences, 35% to 45% appearing once. The sequencing input was blood. All receptors come from a woman in her late teens or twenties in good health. The CDR3 runs from the conserved cysteine through the conserved F or W. Fields, in order: clone size, D gene, J gene, V gene, CDR3 length, CDR3 DNA, CDR3 protein. The D gene is left open where the match is weak. Expanded clones get a size class; other rows say once, few or many, or leave the size out.

NA	TRBD1	TRBJ1-4	TRBV6-5	15	TGTGCCAGCAGTTCTACGGACAGGAGGAATGAAAAACTGTTTTTT	CASSSTDRRNEKLFF
NA	NA	TRBJ2-7	TRBV24-1	13	TGTGCCACCAGTGAAGACTCCCACAATGAGCAGTACTTC	CATSEDSHNEQYF
NA	TRBD1	TRBJ1-2	TRBV7-9	15	TGTGCCAGCAGCTTAGGGAACAGGGGGTCCTATGGCTACACCTTC	CASSLGNRGSYGYTF
NA	NA	TRBJ1-1	TRBV6-5	13	TGTGCCAGCCGAACGGACTCGAGCACTGAAGCTTTCTTT	CASRTDSSTEAFF
NA	TRBD2	TRBJ2-3	TRBV20-1	20	TGCAGTGCTAGAGAACGAATCCGCTTTTCCCAGACTAGCTATTCTGATACGCAGTATTTT	CSARERIRFSQTSYSDTQYF
NA	NA	TRBJ2-1	TRBV29-1	11	TGCAGCGCTCAGGGTTTCGGGGAGCAGTTCTTC	CSAQGFGEQFF
once	TRBD1	TRBJ2-7	TRBV6-6	12	TGTGGCGCTCGGGACAGCTCCTACGAGCAGTACTTC	CGARDSSYEQYF
NA	NA	TRBJ2-1	TRBV5-6	13	TGTGCCACCTCGGACGCCGACTGGGGTGAGCAGTTCTTC	CATSDADWGEQFF
NA	TRBD2	TRBJ2-3	TRBV5-1	16	TGCGCCAGCAGCTCCGGACTAGCGGGATCCGTAGATACGCAGTATTTT	CASSSGLAGSVDTQYF
once	NA	TRBJ1-1	TRBV2	13	TGTGCCAGCAGTGAAGACAGGACGACTGAAGCTTTCTTT	CASSEDRTTEAFF
NA	TRBD1	TRBJ2-1	TRBV7-2	15	TGTGCCAGCAGCTCCCCGGGACAGGGCTCCCGTGAGCAGTTCTTC	CASSSPGQGSREQFF
many	NA	TRBJ2-3	TRBV7-2	14	TGTGCCAGCAGCTTAGTTTCGGGAGCGGATACGCAGTATTTT	CASSLVSGADTQYF
few	NA	TRBJ2-7	TRBV10-3	12	TGTGCCATCAGCAAGGACAGCGACGAGCAGTACTTC	CAISKDSDEQYF
few	TRBD2	TRBJ2-3	TRBV5-1	18	TGCGCCAGCAGCTTGGATAAACTTAGCGGGGGAGTCCCAGATACGCAGTATTTT	CASSLDKLSGGVPDTQYF
few	TRBD1	TRBJ2-5	TRBV5-1	15	TGCGCCAGCAGCACCAGACAGGGGCTTGGAGAGACCCAGTACTTC	CASSTRQGLGETQYF
few	NA	TRBJ2-7	TRBV7-9	14	TGTGCCAGCAGCCTCCTCGACGTGGGCCCCGAGCAGTACTTC	CASSLLDVGPEQYF
NA	TRBD1	TRBJ2-7	TRBV25-1	15	TGTGCCAGCAGCAAAACGGGACAGGGGGCTTACGAGCAGTACTTC	CASSKTGQGAYEQYF